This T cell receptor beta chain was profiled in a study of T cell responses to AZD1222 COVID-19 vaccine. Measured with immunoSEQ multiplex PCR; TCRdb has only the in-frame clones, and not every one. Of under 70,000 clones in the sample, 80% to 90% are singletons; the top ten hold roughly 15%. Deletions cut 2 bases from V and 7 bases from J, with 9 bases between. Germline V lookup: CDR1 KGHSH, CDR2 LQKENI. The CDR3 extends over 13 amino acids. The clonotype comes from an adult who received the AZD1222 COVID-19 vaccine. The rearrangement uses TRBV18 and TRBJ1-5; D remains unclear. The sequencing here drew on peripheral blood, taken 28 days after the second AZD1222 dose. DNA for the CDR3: TGTGCCAGCTCACCAATTCCAGAACAGCCCCAGCATTTT. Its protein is CASSPIPEQPQHF.